The 18 T cell receptor beta chains reported below all come from one sample, sequenced in a study of T cell responses to AZD1222 COVID-19 vaccine. Assay: immunoSEQ multiplex PCR; the TCRdb copy retains only in-frame clones and omits some. The data show more than 95,000 clones, with approximately 90% seen just once and 18% held by the top ten. The sample in question was peripheral blood, obtained on day 0 of AZD1222 vaccination. All receptors derive from an adult in good health.

This sequence joins TRBV6-2 or TRBV6-3 and TRBJ2-5; no firm D call. Trimming shortened V by 5 bases and J by 5 bases, and 9 bases separated the two germline ends. Looked up from germline, CDR1 is MNHEY and CDR2 is SVGEGT. This CDR3 is built from 12 residues. The CDR3 DNA reads TGTGCCAGCAGTCCGACTGTTGAGACCCAGTACTTC. Its protein product is CASSPTVETQYF.

The chain links TRBV7-9 to TRBJ2-1; 7 bases are shared with TRBD1. This CDR3 is 12 amino acids long. The germline gives CDR1 SEHNR, CDR2 FQNEAQ (reference sequence). J gave up 7 bases and V 4 bases, and 1 base lay outside the gene matches. This chain's CDR3 is CASSSTGNEQFF. CDR3 DNA: TGTGCCAGCAGCTCGACAGGGAATGAGCAGTTCTTC.

Here the CDR3 reads CASRGLGEQYF. The CDR3 nucleotides are TGTGCCAGCAGGGGGCTCGGGGAGCAGTACTTC. The V and J genes are TRBV12-3 or TRBV12-4 and TRBJ2-7; the D gene is possibly TRBD1 (5 bases). V lost 6 bases, J lost 7 bases, and 10 bases lay in between. The CDR3 runs 11 residues.

V usage is TRBV5-1 and J usage is TRBJ2-1; D unclear. Germline loops: CDR1 SGHRS, CDR2 YFSETQ. CDR3 length: 15 residues. Trimming stripped 7 bases from V and 0 bases from J, with 14 bases between. In nucleotides, the CDR3 is TGCGCCAGCCAATCCGGAAGTAGCTCCTACAATGAGCAGTTCTTC. Translated: CASQSGSSSYNEQFF.

This clone came up a few times. The chain is built from TRBV7-2 and TRBJ2-5, with a tentative D call TRBD2 (6 bases). The V end lost 2 bases, the J end lost 1 base, and 14 bases lay between the germline ends. CDR1 is SGHTA and CDR2 is FQGNSA in the germline V gene. CDR3 length equals 16 residues. This CDR3 reads CASSLWGRGTQETQYF. CDR3 sequence (DNA): TGTGCCAGCAGCTTATGGGGCCGGGGGACCCAAGAGACCCAGTACTTC.

The rearrangement joins TRBV5-6 to TRBJ1-5; D remains ambiguous. Germline CDR1 SGHDT, CDR2 YYEEEE. V was trimmed by 0 bases and J by 2 bases, leaving 18 bases between them. The CDR3 contains 18 residues. In DNA, the CDR3 is TGTGCCAGCAGCTTGGGACCACCCTTTCGAGTGGGCAATCAGCCCCAGCATTTT. This encodes CASSLGPPFRVGNQPQHF.

V is TRBV7-9 and J is TRBJ1-1; TRBD1 matches at 9 bases. Germline V gene lookup returns CDR1 SEHNR and CDR2 FQNEAQ (reference sequence). This CDR3 region has 16 residues. The junction had 13 bases not matched to a gene; V was cut back by 6 bases and J by 5 bases. In nucleotides, the CDR3 is TGTGCCAGCAGTCCGACAGGGGGTATGGGAGAAACTGAAGCTTTCTTT. Its protein product is CASSPTGGMGETEAFF. The whole variable domain, filled in from reference TRBV7-9 and TRBJ1-1, reads DTGVSQNPRHKITKRGQNVTFRCDPISEHNRLYWYRQTLGQGPEFLTYFQNEAQLEKSRLLSDRFSAERPKGSFSTLEIQRTEQGDSAMYLCASSPTGGMGETEAFFGQGTRLTVV.

V usage is TRBV5-8 and J usage is TRBJ2-7; 7 nucleotides agree with TRBD2. The V and J ends lost 4 bases and 3 bases, in that order; junction bases with no gene match: 7. The CDR3 length is 14 residues. CDR1 and CDR2 (germline): SGHTS, YDEGEE. CDR3 sequence: CASSRGLVGYEQYF. The DNA for the CDR3 is TGTGCCAGCAGCCGAGGACTAGTCGGCTACGAGCAGTACTTC.

J is TRBJ2-7 and V is TRBV5-1; D ambiguous. Germline V lookup: CDR1 SGHRS, CDR2 YFSETQ. The CDR3 length is 14 residues. V lost 1 base and J lost 3, with 11 bases in between. In DNA, the CDR3 is TGCGCCAGCAGCTTGAAACCGGACCTCTACGAGCAGTACTTC. Protein: CASSLKPDLYEQYF.

The chain joins TRBV6-5 to TRBJ1-5; 7 nucleotides align to TRBD1. The CDR3 loop spans 14 amino acids. CDR1 MNHEY and CDR2 SVGAGI come from the germline V gene. Germline trimming cut 5 bases from V and 6 bases from J; bases unmatched to any gene: 7. The CDR3 sequence: CASSPSGGSQPQHF. CDR3 nucleotides: TGTGCCAGCAGTCCTTCAGGGGGAAGTCAGCCCCAGCATTTT.

The chain has TRBV16 and TRBJ1-4; 7 nucleotides agree with TRBD1. The CDR3 totals 12 residues. Germline loops: CDR1 KGHSY, CDR2 FQNENV. Losses at the gene ends were 3 bases for V and 13 bases for J; bases not matched to a gene: 5. The CDR3 nucleotides read TGTGCCAGCAGCCAGACAACAGGGGCACTGTTTTTT. Translated, it gives CASSQTTGALFF.

This chain connects TRBV5-1 to TRBJ1-3; 8 nucleotides match TRBD1. V shed 2 bases and J 2 bases; nucleotides not matched to a gene: 9. CDR1 and CDR2 from the germline V gene are SGHRS and YFSETQ. This CDR3 has 17 amino acids. The CDR3 spells CASSLGNGQGTGNTIYF. DNA for the CDR3: TGCGCCAGCAGCTTAGGGAACGGACAGGGCACTGGAAACACCATATATTTT.

J is TRBJ1-5 and V is TRBV27; 7 bases map to TRBD1. CDR1 and CDR2 (germline): MNHEY, SMNVEV (reference sequence). The V gene end was trimmed by 6 bases and the J gene end by 4 bases; junction bases not matched to a gene: 0. This CDR3 comprises 12 residues. In DNA form, the CDR3 reads TGTGCCAGCAGACAGGGGAATCAGCCCCAGCATTTT. Protein product: CASRQGNQPQHF.

The chain combines TRBV30 with TRBJ1-1; the D is unclear. This CDR3 is built from 13 residues. Trimming shortened V by 1 base and J by 0 bases, and 6 bases separated the two germline ends. Germline assignment: CDR1 GTSNPN and CDR2 SVGIG (reference sequence). The CDR3 DNA sequence: TGTGCCTGGAGTGAGACCATGAACACTGAAGCTTTCTTT. This encodes CAWSETMNTEAFF.

The rearrangement links TRBV4-1 to TRBJ1-1; 7 positions agree with TRBD1. In germline, CDR1 is MGHRA, CDR2 YSYEKL. After removal of 3 bases from V and 1 base from J, the junction contained 5 bases not matched to a gene. The CDR3 has 15 residues. CDR3 loop: CASSHPGTANTEAFF. The CDR3 coding sequence is TGCGCCAGCAGCCACCCCGGGACAGCGAACACTGAAGCTTTCTTT.

The rearrangement joins TRBV11-3 to TRBJ2-7; a weak D match, TRBD1 (5 bases). The CDR3 totals 13 residues. Germline V gives CDR1 SGHNT, CDR2 YENEEA. Trimming took off 2 bases at V and 5 bases at J, with 10 bases between the two ends. CDR3 protein: CASSLRTSNEQYF. The CDR3 region has the DNA TGTGCCAGCAGCTTAAGGACAAGTAACGAGCAGTACTTC. Variable domain in full (rest from reference TRBV11-3 and TRBJ2-7): EAGVVQSPRYKIIEKKQPVAFWCNPISGHNTLYWYLQNLGQGPELLIRYENEEAVDDSQLPKDRFSAERLKGVDSTLKIQPAELGDSAVYLCASSLRTSNEQYFGPGTRLTVT.

The chain recombines TRBV6-5 with TRBJ2-3; the D gene could be TRBD1 or TRBD2 (6 bases each). The CDR3 extends over 14 amino acids. Trimming took off 5 bases at V and 5 bases at J, with 14 bases between the two ends. Germline CDR1 is MNHEY and CDR2 is SVGAGI. This CDR3 is CASSTRGGQDTQYF. The CDR3 coding sequence is TGTGCCAGCAGTACCCGTGGGGGGCAAGATACGCAGTATTTT.

The rearrangement uses TRBV7-6 and TRBJ2-3; TRBD1 matches at 11 bases. Germline CDR1 reads SGHVS; CDR2 reads FNYEAQ. This CDR3 spans 16 amino acids. The V gene end was trimmed by 5 bases and the J gene end by 3 bases; junction bases not matched to a gene: 7. The CDR3 spells CASSIRTGGSTDTQYF. CDR3 coding DNA: TGTGCCAGCAGCATCCGGACAGGGGGCTCGACAGATACGCAGTATTTT.